A single sample is the source of the 2 T cell receptor beta chains below, sequenced in a study of blood T cell repertoires in COVID-19. Data came from immunoSEQ multiplex PCR; TCRdb stores just in-frame clones and leaves some out. This sample has about 480,000 clones, with around 87% found just once. Material for sequencing was PBMCs or T cells enriched from blood (not recorded which). The origin of the receptors is a woman aged 35 to 49 who had recovered from COVID-19.

The V gene is TRBV5-8, the J gene TRBJ1-2; 7 bases match TRBD1. In germline, CDR1 is SGHTS, CDR2 YDEGEE. This CDR3 comprises 14 residues. Germline trimming cut 4 bases from V and 5 bases from J; bases unmatched to any gene: 8. CDR3 residues: CASSPKTGKYGYTF. CDR3 nucleotide sequence: TGTGCCAGCAGCCCTAAGACAGGGAAGTATGGCTACACCTTC.

The chain employs TRBV7-9 and TRBJ1-4; maybe TRBD1 (5 bases). The CDR3 covers 15 residues. Per the germline V gene, CDR1 is SEHNR and CDR2 is FQNEAQ (reference sequence). The ends were cut back, 2 bases at V and 4 bases at J, with 11 bases in the middle. The CDR3 sequence is CASSLRSRDNEKLFF. As DNA, the CDR3 is TGTGCCAGCAGCTTAAGATCCAGGGATAATGAAAAACTGTTTTTT.